This T cell receptor (beta chain) derives from a study of cytomegalovirus exposure and HLA in healthy donors. About this clone: What it binds is not known.

The PCR contained 60 Vbeta and 13 Jbeta primers. Profiling relied on immunoSEQ multiplex PCR, and the TCRdb table lists in-frame clones only, not all of them. The sample has roughly 150,000 clones; 75% are singletons. Points from the study as a whole: A later analysis reportedly identified an Asian-associated ancestry cluster as carrying fewer N-insertions than the approximately 730-donor mean. With high specificity and sensitivity, the classifier reportedly diagnosed cytomegalovirus status. Specificity for CMV antigens was confirmed in vitro for a few of the CMV-associated chains. Accurate predictions that matched the HLA-A and HLA-B alleles of most subjects were reportedly made from TCR beta sequences.

Looked up from germline, CDR1 is MNHEY and CDR2 is SMNVEV (reference sequence). V was clipped by 6 bases and J by 10 bases, with 13 bases between them. CDR3 size: 13 residues. Sequenced input: PBMCs. The receptor was isolated from a man in his late teens or twenties in good health and CMV-seronegative. The chain joins TRBV27 to TRBJ1-6; D not resolved. CDR3 in amino acids: CASRGARGSPLHF. In nucleotides, the CDR3 is TGTGCCAGCAGAGGTGCCAGAGGGTCACCCCTCCACTTT.